The 6 T cell receptor beta chains in this list originate from one sample, sequenced in a study of T cell responses to AZD1222 COVID-19 vaccine. The assay was immunoSEQ multiplex PCR, and TCRdb's table has in-frame clones only and misses some. The table lists fewer than 85,000 clones, approximately 90% of them singletons, with 4.5% to 5% in the top ten. The sample was peripheral blood, taken 28 days after the second dose of the MenACWY control vaccine. These receptors were obtained from an adult who received the MenACWY meningococcal vaccine as a control.

The V and J genes are TRBV5-6 and TRBJ1-2; 8 bases line up with TRBD1. The V gene end was trimmed by 4 bases and the J gene end by 8 bases; junction bases not matched to a gene: 13. CDR1 is SGHDT and CDR2 is YYEEEE in the germline V gene. The CDR3 length is 15 residues. As DNA, the CDR3 is TGTGCCAGCAGCCGCAGGGGGCAGGGCGCCTGGGGCTACACCTTC. This encodes CASSRRGQGAWGYTF.

The chain couples TRBV3-1 (or the pseudogene TRBV3-2) to TRBJ1-6; possible D gene TRBD1, 5 bases. V lost 1 base to trimming and J lost 0 bases, with 10 bases between them. This CDR3 region has 17 residues. CDR1 is LGHDT, CDR2 YNNKEL, per germline (reference sequence). The CDR3 sequence is CASSQAGPSSYNSPLHF. CDR3 nucleotides: TGTGCCAGCAGCCAAGCGGGACCCAGCTCCTATAATTCACCCCTCCACTTT.

The chain carries TRBV12-3 or TRBV12-4 and TRBJ1-2; a possible D gene is TRBD1 (5 bases). This CDR3 spans 13 amino acids. Trimming took off 4 bases at V and 8 bases at J, with 14 bases between the two ends. The CDR3 spells CASSSWGTEGYTF. CDR3 in DNA: TGTGCCAGCAGTTCATGGGGGACGGAGGGCTACACCTTC.

V gene TRBV9 combines with J gene TRBJ2-7, with TRBD1 as a possible D gene (6 bases). CDR3 length equals 15 residues. Trimming shortened V by 0 bases and J by 6 bases, and 16 bases separated the two germline ends. Germline V lookup: CDR1 SGDLS, CDR2 YYNGEE. The CDR3 DNA reads TGTGCCAGCAGCGTAGCGCCGGGACACCCTTCCGAGCAGTACTTC. This sequence encodes CASSVAPGHPSEQYF.

CDR3 amino acids: CASSSRRGWQGYTF. The CDR3 nucleotides are TGTGCCAGCAGCTCCCGGAGGGGGTGGCAAGGCTACACCTTC. The chain employs TRBV11-2 and TRBJ1-2; perhaps TRBD1 as D (6 bases). The CDR3 length is 14 residues. With 4 bases removed from V and 8 bases from J, the gap between germline ends came to 17 bases. Germline CDR1 is SGHAT and CDR2 is FQNNGV. Using reference TRBV11-2 and TRBJ1-2 for the parts outside the CDR3, the full variable domain is EAGVAQSPRYKIIEKRQSVAFWCNPISGHATLYWYQQILGQGPKLLIQFQNNGVVDDSQLPKDRFSAERLKGVDSTLKIQPAKLEDSAVYLCASSSRRGWQGYTFGSGTRLTVV.

This chain links TRBV5-1 with TRBJ1-1, with D unresolved. V lost 1 base and J lost 5, with 12 bases in between. Germline loops: CDR1 SGHRS, CDR2 YFSETQ. The CDR3 spans 14 residues. The CDR3 DNA is TGCGCCAGCAGCTTGACGGGATTTGCGACTGAAGCTTTCTTT. Encoded protein: CASSLTGFATEAFF. The full variable domain, in which reference TRBV5-1 and TRBJ1-1 provide the parts outside the CDR3, is KAGVTQTPRYLIKTRGQQVTLSCSPISGHRSVSWYQQTPGQGLQFLFEYFSETQRNKGNFPGRFSGRQFSNSRSEMNVSTLELGDSALYLCASSLTGFATEAFFGQGTRLTVV.